This T cell receptor beta chain stems from a study of CD8 T cells in Susac syndrome. TCR beta was sequenced from blood CD8+ and CD4+ T cells. The patients with Susac syndrome satisfied recently defined diagnostic criteria for either definite or probable disease. With random hexamers, reverse transcription was performed on 0.5 to 1 ug of RNA. Each CDR3 protein gets one entry after TCRdb re-called the immunoSEQ multiplex PCR reads with MiXCR. The sample lists 80,000 to 95,000 distinct CDR3 sequences, around 94% seen once, with about 0.99% in the top ten. The CDR3 is made up of 14 amino acids. The germline V and J ends were trimmed by 2 bases and 5 bases, with 13 bases remaining between them. From germline, CDR1 is MNHEY and CDR2 SMNVEV (reference sequence).

The receptor's source is a human donor with Susac syndrome. The genes are TRBV27 and TRBJ2-7; perhaps TRBD1 as D (5 bases). The sample comprised CD8+ T cells from PBMCs. CDR3 sequence reads: CASSLSAGSHEQYF. CDR3 nucleotide sequence: TGTGCCAGCAGTTTAAGCGCAGGGTCCCACGAGCAGTACTTC.